What follows is one T cell receptor beta chain and its context. The sample belongs to a study of blood T cell repertoires in COVID-19. Overall study context: PBMCs, B-cell-depleted T cells, or T cells were the source of the cDNA or gDNA that made up the material.

Trimming took off 0 bases at V and 0 bases at J, with 6 bases between the two ends. CDR1 and CDR2 from the germline V gene are SGHTA and FQGNSA. The CDR3 runs 15 residues. Clones were sequenced by immunoSEQ multiplex PCR, and TCRdb holds only the in-frame ones, with some missing. The table lists some 200,000 clones, approximately 91% of them singletons. The study drew participants aged roughly 18 to 95 years from approximately 23 US areas. Researchers sorted participants into cohorts using their self-reported clinical history. Donors of Cohort 3 who recovered were those that had two negative PCRs, clearance, or symptom resolution.

This TCR derives from a woman aged 18-29 years who had recovered from COVID-19. Sequenced: PBMCs or T cells enriched from blood (not recorded which). The chain uses TRBV7-2 and TRBJ2-1; the D is unclear. CDR3 sequence reads: CASSLAHSSYNEQFF. The CDR3 DNA sequence: TGTGCCAGCAGCTTAGCGCATAGCTCCTACAATGAGCAGTTCTTC.